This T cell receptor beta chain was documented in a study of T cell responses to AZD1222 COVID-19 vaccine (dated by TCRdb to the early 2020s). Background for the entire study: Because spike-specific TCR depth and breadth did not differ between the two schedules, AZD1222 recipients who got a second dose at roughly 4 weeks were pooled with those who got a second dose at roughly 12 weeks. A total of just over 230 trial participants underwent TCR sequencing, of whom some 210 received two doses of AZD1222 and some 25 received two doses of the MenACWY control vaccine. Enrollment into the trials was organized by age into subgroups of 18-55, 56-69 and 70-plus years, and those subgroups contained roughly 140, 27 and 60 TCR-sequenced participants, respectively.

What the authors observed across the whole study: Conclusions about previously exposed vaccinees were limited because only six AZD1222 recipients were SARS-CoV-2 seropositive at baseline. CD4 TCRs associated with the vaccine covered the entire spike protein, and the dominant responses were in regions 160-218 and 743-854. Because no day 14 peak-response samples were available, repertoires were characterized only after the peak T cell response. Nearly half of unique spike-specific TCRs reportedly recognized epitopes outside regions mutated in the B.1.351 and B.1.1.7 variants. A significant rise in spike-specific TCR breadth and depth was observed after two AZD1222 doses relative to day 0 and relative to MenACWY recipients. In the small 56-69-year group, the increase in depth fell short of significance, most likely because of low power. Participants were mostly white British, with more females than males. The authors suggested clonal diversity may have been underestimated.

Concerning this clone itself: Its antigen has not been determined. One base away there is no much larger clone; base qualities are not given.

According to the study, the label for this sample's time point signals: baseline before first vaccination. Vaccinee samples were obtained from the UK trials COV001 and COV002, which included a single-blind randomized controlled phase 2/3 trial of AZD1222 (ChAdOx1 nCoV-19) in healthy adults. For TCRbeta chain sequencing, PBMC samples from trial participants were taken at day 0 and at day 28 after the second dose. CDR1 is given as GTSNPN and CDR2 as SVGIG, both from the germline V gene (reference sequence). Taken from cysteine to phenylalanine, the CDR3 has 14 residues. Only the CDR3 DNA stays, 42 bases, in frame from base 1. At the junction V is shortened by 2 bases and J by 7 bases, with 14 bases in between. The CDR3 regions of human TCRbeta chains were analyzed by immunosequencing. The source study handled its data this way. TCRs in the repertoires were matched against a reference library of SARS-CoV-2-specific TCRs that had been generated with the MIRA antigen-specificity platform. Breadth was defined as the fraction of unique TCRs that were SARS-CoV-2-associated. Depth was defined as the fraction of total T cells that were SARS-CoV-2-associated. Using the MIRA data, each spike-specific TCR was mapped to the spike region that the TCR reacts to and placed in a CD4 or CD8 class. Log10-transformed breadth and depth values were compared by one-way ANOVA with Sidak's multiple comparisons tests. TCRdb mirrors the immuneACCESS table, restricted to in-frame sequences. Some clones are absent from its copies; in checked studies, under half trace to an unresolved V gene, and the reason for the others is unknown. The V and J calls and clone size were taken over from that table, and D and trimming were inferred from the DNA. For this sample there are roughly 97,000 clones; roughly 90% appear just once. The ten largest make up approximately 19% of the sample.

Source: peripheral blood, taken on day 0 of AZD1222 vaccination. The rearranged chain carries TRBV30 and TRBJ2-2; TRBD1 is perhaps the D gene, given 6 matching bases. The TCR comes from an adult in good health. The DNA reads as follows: TGTGCCTGGAGTAGATCAGGGGTGTTCGGGGAGCTGTTTTTT. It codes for CAWSRSGVFGELFF. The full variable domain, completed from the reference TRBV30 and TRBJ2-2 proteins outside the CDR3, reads SQTIHQWPATLVQPVGSPLSLECTVEGTSNPNLYWYRQAAGRGLQLLFYSVGIGQISSEVPQNLSASRPQDRQFILSSKKLLLSDSGFYLCAWSRSGVFGELFFGEGSRLTVL.